This T cell receptor beta chain was sequenced in a study of T-cell memory formation after mild COVID-19. Background on the study: The TCR clusters were mostly specific to one donor.

Study results and caveats: The main location of contracting CD4+ clones was CM and EM, and that of contracting CD8+ clones was EMRA.

Constant-segment primers were used for 5'RACE, and the resulting TCR alpha and TCR beta cDNA libraries carried sample barcodes and UMIs. MiXCR was run by TCRdb on the 5' RACE reads, yielding one entry per CDR3 protein. This table holds approximately 500,000 distinct CDR3 sequences, around 25% found once. This CDR3 contains 13 residues. V lost 5 bases and J 1 base, leaving 9 bases between the germline ends. Germline assignment: CDR1 SEHNR and CDR2 FQNEAQ (reference sequence). This clonotype was recorded a few times. The antigen remains unidentified. The material sequenced was PBMCs or a T cell subset sorted from them (not recorded which). The gene calls are TRBV7-9 and TRBJ2-7, with a tentative D call TRBD2 (6 bases). The source of this sequence is an adult woman who had mild COVID-19 (a few samples of this study predate the infection). Cell type and time point are not known. The CDR3 region is CASSTGTSYEQYF. The CDR3 region has the DNA TGTGCCAGCAGCACGGGGACTTCCTACGAGCAGTACTTC.